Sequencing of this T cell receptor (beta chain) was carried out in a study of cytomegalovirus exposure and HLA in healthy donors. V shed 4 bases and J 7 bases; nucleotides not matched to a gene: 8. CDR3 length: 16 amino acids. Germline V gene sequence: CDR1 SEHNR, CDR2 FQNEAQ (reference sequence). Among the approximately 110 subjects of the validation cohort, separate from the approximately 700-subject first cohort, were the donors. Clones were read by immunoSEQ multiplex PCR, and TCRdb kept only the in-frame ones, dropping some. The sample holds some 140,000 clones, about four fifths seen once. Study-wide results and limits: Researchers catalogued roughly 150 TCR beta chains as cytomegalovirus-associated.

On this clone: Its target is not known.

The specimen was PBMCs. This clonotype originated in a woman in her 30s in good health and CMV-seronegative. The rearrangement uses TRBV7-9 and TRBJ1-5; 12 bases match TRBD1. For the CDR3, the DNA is TGTGCCAGCAGCTCGGGACAGGGGGCGAATTGGCAGCCCCAGCATTTT. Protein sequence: CASSSGQGANWQPQHF. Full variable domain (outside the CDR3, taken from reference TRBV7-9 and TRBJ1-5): DTGVSQNPRHKITKRGQNVTFRCDPISEHNRLYWYRQTLGQGPEFLTYFQNEAQLEKSRLLSDRFSAERPKGSFSTLEIQRTEQGDSAMYLCASSSGQGANWQPQHFGDGTRLSIL.